The subject of this entry is one TCR beta chain. Original processing notes: Estimated nucleated cell counts came from reference gene primer amplification. Only in-frame clones appear in the TCRdb table, and some are missing; sequencing was by immunoSEQ multiplex PCR. The V and J calls and clone size come from that table; D and trimming were worked out from the DNA. The sample has 200,000 to 300,000 clones, around 83% seen once; the top ten hold about 1.9%. This sample stems from a study of blood T cell repertoires in COVID-19. Turning to the study itself: The origin of the acute and convalescent COVID-19 samples was the United States, Italy and Spain. The analysed material was cDNA or gDNA that came from T cells, B-cell-depleted T cells, or PBMCs.

The V and J ends lost 6 bases and 6 bases, in that order; junction bases with no gene match: 10. The V gene's germline CDR1 is ENHRY and CDR2 SYGVKD. This CDR3 region has 15 residues. The V call is TRBV10-3, the J call TRBJ2-2; 7 positions match TRBD2. Sequencing was done on a sample of peripheral blood. The source of this sequence is a man between 25 and 39 years old who had recovered from COVID-19. The CDR3: CAIRPDSGRAGELFF. CDR3 coding DNA: TGTGCCATCAGACCCGATAGCGGGCGAGCCGGGGAGCTGTTTTTT.